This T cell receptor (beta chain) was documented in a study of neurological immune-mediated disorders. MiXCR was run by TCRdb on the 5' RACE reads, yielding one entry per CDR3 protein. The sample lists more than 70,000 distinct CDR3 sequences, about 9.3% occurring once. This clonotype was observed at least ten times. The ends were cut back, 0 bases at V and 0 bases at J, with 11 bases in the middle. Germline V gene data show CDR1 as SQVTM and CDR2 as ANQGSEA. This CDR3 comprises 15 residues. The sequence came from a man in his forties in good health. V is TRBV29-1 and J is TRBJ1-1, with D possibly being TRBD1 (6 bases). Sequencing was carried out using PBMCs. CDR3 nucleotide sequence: TGCAGCGTTGAAGAGCCGACAGGAGTGAACACTGAAGCTTTCTTT. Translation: CSVEEPTGVNTEAFF.